A selection of T cell receptor beta chains follows, all from one sample in a study of blood T cell repertoires in COVID-19. Assay used: immunoSEQ multiplex PCR; TCRdb lists only in-frame clones, some missing. In the table there are around 700,000 clones, around 89% of which are singletons. Sequencing was carried out using peripheral blood. These TCRs come from a young woman with acute or convalescent COVID-19. Each CDR3 is given with its conserved first and last residue. Each record gives: V gene, clone size, D gene, J gene, CDR3 DNA, CDR3 protein. A D gene is named only where the DNA matches it firmly. Size is omitted from some rows. Given values are once, few, many or a class for expanded clones.

TRBV11-2	-	TRBD1	TRBJ1-4	TGTGCCAGCAGCTTGGGACAGGGGGGCGAAAAACTGTTTTTT	CASSLGQGGEKLFF
TRBV5-1	few	TRBD1	TRBJ1-1	TGCGCCAGCAGCTTATATGGGCAGGGGGCCACTGAAGCTTTCTTT	CASSLYGQGATEAFF
TRBV6-1	-	-	TRBJ2-1	TGTGCCAGCAGTGAAGCGCTTCTTCGGGAGTACTACAATGAGCAGTTCTTC	CASSEALLREYYNEQFF
TRBV27	-	TRBD1	TRBJ1-5	TGTGCCAGCAGTTCACAGGGGGCGGAACAGCCCCAGCATTTT	CASSSQGAEQPQHF
TRBV29-1	-	-	TRBJ1-1	TGCAGCGCAAGGGACACAGGTTGGGACATGAACACTGAAGCTTTCTTT	CSARDTGWDMNTEAFF
TRBV4-3	-	TRBD2	TRBJ2-1	TGCGCCAGCAGCCAGCTACTAGCGGTCGACTACAATGAGCAGTTCTTC	CASSQLLAVDYNEQFF
TRBV3-1/TRBV3-2	-	TRBD2	TRBJ2-1	TGTGCCAGCAGCCAAGCTAGCGGGGGGGCCTTCAATGAGCAGTTCTTC	CASSQASGGAFNEQFF
TRBV24-1	once	-	TRBJ1-5	TGTGCCACCAGTGAGGCACCCCTCAATCAGCCCCAGCATTTT	CATSEAPLNQPQHF
TRBV9	-	TRBD1	TRBJ1-2	TGTGCCAGCAGCGGGGACAGTAAGTCTACCGGCTACACCTTC	CASSGDSKSTGYTF
TRBV15	-	TRBD2	TRBJ2-4	TGTGCCACCAGCAGGTCCTCGGGGGGGCGGGCCAAAAACATTCAGTACTTC	CATSRSSGGRAKNIQYF
TRBV7-6	-	-	TRBJ1-1	TGTGCCAGCAGCTTCGGTGCGGAAGCTTTCTTT	CASSFGAEAFF
TRBV3-1/TRBV3-2	few	-	TRBJ2-5	TGTGCCAGCAGACAGGGCCAAGAGACCCAGTACTTC	CASRQGQETQYF
TRBV29-1	-	TRBD1	TRBJ1-1	TGCAGCGTTTGGACAGGGCCCAGAACTGAAGCTTTCTTT	CSVWTGPRTEAFF
TRBV19	-	TRBD1	TRBJ1-5	TGTGCCAGTAGTATGGGACAGGGGGCGCGGCAGCCCCAGCATTTT	CASSMGQGARQPQHF
TRBV5-1	once	TRBD1	TRBJ1-2	TGCGCCAGCAGCGCCGTAACAGGGGGACGTGGCTACACCTTC	CASSAVTGGRGYTF
TRBV5-1	-	-	TRBJ1-1	TGCGCCAGCAGCTTGGCTCGGGGGTTTGGGACTGAAGCTTTCTTT	CASSLARGFGTEAFF
TRBV2	-	TRBD1	TRBJ2-1	TGTGCCAGCAGGAGACAGGGTGGATCAGACAATGAGCAGTTCTTC	CASRRQGGSDNEQFF
TRBV5-1	-	TRBD1	TRBJ1-2	TGCGCCAGCAGCTTAACAGGGGGCGCAGATCCTAACTATGGCTACACCTTC	CASSLTGGADPNYGYTF
TRBV27	-	-	TRBJ1-2	TGTGCCAGCAGTTTAGTCCAGGGAAATGGCTACACCTTC	CASSLVQGNGYTF
TRBV19	-	TRBD1	TRBJ1-6	TGTGCCAGTAGTATAGGCCTGCAGGGGGCTTTTTCACCCCTCCACTTT	CASSIGLQGAFSPLHF
TRBV7-8	-	-	TRBJ1-1	TGTGCCAGCAGCTTAGCAGAGGCAGAGGGGGTCATGAACACTGAAGCTTTCTTT	CASSLAEAEGVMNTEAFF
TRBV9	-	-	TRBJ1-2	TGTGCCAGCAGCGTCACAGAGTACTATGGCTACACCTTC	CASSVTEYYGYTF
TRBV7-9	-	TRBD1	TRBJ1-3	TGTGCCAGCAGCTGGACAGGGCTGCGGGCTGGAAACACCATATATTTT	CASSWTGLRAGNTIYF
TRBV29-1	-	TRBD1	TRBJ1-1	TGCAGCGTTGCGACAGGGGGCAGCGACACTGAAGCTTTCTTT	CSVATGGSDTEAFF
TRBV18	-	-	TRBJ1-1	TGTGCCAGCTCACAGGACTCCATGAACACTGAAGCTTTCTTT	CASSQDSMNTEAFF
TRBV5-1	-	TRBD1	TRBJ1-1	TGCGCCAGCACATTCCAGGGGGCCACTGAAGCTTTCTTT	CASTFQGATEAFF
TRBV14	-	-	TRBJ1-2	TGTGCCAGCAGCCAAGGGGGCGCCGGCACCTTC	CASSQGGAGTF
TRBV6-5	-	TRBD2	TRBJ2-3	TGTGCCAGCAAACTAGCGGGGGGGCTCACAGATACGCAGTATTTT	CASKLAGGLTDTQYF
TRBV6-5	once	-	TRBJ1-3	TGTGCCAGCAGTTATAGTGGTAGCGGAAACACCATATATTTT	CASSYSGSGNTIYF
TRBV5-1	-	TRBD1	TRBJ2-7	TGCGCCAGCAGCTGGGGACAGGGAGGCTACGAGCAGTACTTC	CASSWGQGGYEQYF
TRBV7-9	-	TRBD1	TRBJ2-1	TGTGCCAGCAGCTTACCCCTACTGTCCCGGGACAGGGACAATGAGCAGTTCTTC	CASSLPLLSRDRDNEQFF
TRBV6-4	-	TRBD1	TRBJ1-2	TGTGCCAGCAGTGACTCATACAGGGGTTCCTATGGCTACACCTTC	CASSDSYRGSYGYTF
TRBV5-8	-	-	TRBJ1-1	TGTGCCAGCATGGAGGTCGCGTATTGGGCTTTCTTT	CASMEVAYWAFF
TRBV21-1	-	-	TRBJ1-1	TGTGCCAGCAGCAAGACCGGGACAGGGTGCAGGAACACTGAAGCTTTCTTT	CASSKTGTGCRNTEAFF
TRBV7-2	-	TRBD1	TRBJ2-7	TGTGCCAGCAGCTCCGGGACAGGGAGGTACGAGCAGTACTTC	CASSSGTGRYEQYF
TRBV7-2	once	TRBD1	TRBJ2-7	TGTGCCAGCAGCGAATCCGGGACAGGGCCCTACGAGCAGTACTTC	CASSESGTGPYEQYF
TRBV2	once	-	TRBJ1-2	TGTGCCAGCAGTGGGACAGATGGCATGTATGGCTACACCTTC	CASSGTDGMYGYTF
TRBV3-1/TRBV3-2	-	-	TRBJ1-4	TGTGCCAGCAGCCAAGCGCGTTCGGGACTGACTAATGAAAAACTGTTTTTT	CASSQARSGLTNEKLFF
TRBV5-5	-	-	TRBJ1-5	TGTGCCAGCAGCTTGGCTCAGGTACAGCCCCAGCATTTT	CASSLAQVQPQHF
TRBV4-1	-	TRBD1	TRBJ2-2	TGCGCCAGCAGCCCCCACGAGCAGGGGGCTCGGACCGGGGAGCTGTTTTTT	CASSPHEQGARTGELFF
TRBV18	-	-	TRBJ2-3	TGTGCCAGCTCACCGGGGGCCACAGATACGCAGTATTTT	CASSPGATDTQYF
TRBV9	-	TRBD1	TRBJ1-1	TGTGCCAGCAGCGCCCGACAGGGGGCCGGGAACACTGAAGCTTTCTTT	CASSARQGAGNTEAFF
TRBV5-8	once	TRBD2	TRBJ2-7	TGTGCCAGCAGCTTCCGGGGGACTACCCCTCCCTACGAGCAGTACTTC	CASSFRGTTPPYEQYF
TRBV6-5	-	-	TRBJ2-4	TGTGCCAGCAGTCGAACTGACAGGACTTACATTCAGTACTTC	CASSRTDRTYIQYF
TRBV5-1	-	TRBD1	TRBJ2-2	TGCGCCAGCAGCGACTACAGGGGGCAAGTGGCCGGGGAGCTGTTTTTT	CASSDYRGQVAGELFF
TRBV21-1	-	-	TRBJ1-3	TGTGCCAGCAACCTCACAGGGAGCCCTAAATACTCTGGAAACACCATATATTTT	CASNLTGSPKYSGNTIYF
TRBV15	-	-	TRBJ2-3	TGTGCCACCAGCCGGGGGAGCACAGATACGCAGTATTTT	CATSRGSTDTQYF
TRBV6-2/TRBV6-3	-	TRBD2	TRBJ2-2	TGTGCCAGCAGTCCCGGGAGGGGGACCGGCGGGGAGCTGTTTTTT	CASSPGRGTGGELFF
TRBV19	once	-	TRBJ1-4	TGTGCCAGTAGTTTTACAGGGCATAATTATGAAAAACTGTTTTTT	CASSFTGHNYEKLFF
TRBV7-9	-	-	TRBJ1-3	TGTGCCAGCAGCCCCGGGGACTCCAAGGGAGGAAGCACCATATATTTT	CASSPGDSKGGSTIYF
TRBV30	once	TRBD1	TRBJ1-2	TGTGCCTGGGAAGGGACAGGACATGGCTACACCTTC	CAWEGTGHGYTF
TRBV4-1	-	-	TRBJ1-1	TGCGCCAGCACCCACCTTCTCCGGGACACTGAAGCTTTCTTT	CASTHLLRDTEAFF
TRBV7-9	-	-	TRBJ2-3	TGTGCCAGCTCCGAGGTAACAGATACGCAGTATTTT	CASSEVTDTQYF
TRBV4-1	-	-	TRBJ2-7	TGCGCCAGCAGCCAACCCCCTTACGAGCAGTACTTC	CASSQPPYEQYF
TRBV3-1/TRBV3-2	-	-	TRBJ2-5	TGTGCCAGCAGCCAAGATCCGGAGGTTCAGACCCAGTACTTC	CASSQDPEVQTQYF
TRBV5-4	-	TRBD2	TRBJ2-1	TGTGCCAGCAGCACCGGGACTAGCGGGGTTAGCAATGAGCAGTTCTTC	CASSTGTSGVSNEQFF
TRBV12-5	-	-	TRBJ2-7	TGTGCTAGTTGCGGAGTCCCGGGGTACGAGCAGTACTTC	CASCGVPGYEQYF
TRBV18	-	-	TRBJ1-2	TGTGCCAGCTCACCAGGACAGAACTATGGCTACACCTTC	CASSPGQNYGYTF
TRBV19	-	-	TRBJ1-1	TGTGCCAGTAGTATAGGAGGGCTTGACACTGAAGCTTTCTTT	CASSIGGLDTEAFF